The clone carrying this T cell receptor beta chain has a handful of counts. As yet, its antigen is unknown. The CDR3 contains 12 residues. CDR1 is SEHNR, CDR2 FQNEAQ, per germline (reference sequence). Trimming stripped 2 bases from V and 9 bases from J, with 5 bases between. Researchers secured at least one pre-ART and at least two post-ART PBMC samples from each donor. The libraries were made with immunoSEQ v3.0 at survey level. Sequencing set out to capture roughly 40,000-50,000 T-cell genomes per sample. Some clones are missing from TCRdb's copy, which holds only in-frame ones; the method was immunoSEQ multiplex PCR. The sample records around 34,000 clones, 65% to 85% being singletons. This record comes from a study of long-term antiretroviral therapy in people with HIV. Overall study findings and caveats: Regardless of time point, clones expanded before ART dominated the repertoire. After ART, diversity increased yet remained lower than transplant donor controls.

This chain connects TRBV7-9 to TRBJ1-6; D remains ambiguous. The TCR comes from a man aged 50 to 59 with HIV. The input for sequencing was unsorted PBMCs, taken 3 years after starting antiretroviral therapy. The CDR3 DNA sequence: TGTGCCAGCAGCTTATCCAGTTCACCCCTCCACTTT. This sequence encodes CASSLSSSPLHF.